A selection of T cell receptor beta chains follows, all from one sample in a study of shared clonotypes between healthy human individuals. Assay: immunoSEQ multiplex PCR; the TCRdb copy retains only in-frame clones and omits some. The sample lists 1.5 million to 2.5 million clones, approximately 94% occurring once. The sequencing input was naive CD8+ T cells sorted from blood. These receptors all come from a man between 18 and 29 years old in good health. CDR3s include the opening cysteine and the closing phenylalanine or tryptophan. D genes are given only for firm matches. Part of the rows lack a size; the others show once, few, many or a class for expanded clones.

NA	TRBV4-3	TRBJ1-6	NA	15	CASSHVQEDESPLHF	TGCGCCAGCAGCCATGTCCAGGAAGATGAGTCACCCCTCCACTTT
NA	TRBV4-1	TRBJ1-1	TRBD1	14	CASSQGTGASVAFF	TGCGCCAGCAGCCAAGGGACAGGGGCGTCTGTAGCTTTCTTT
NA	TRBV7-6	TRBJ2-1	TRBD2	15	CASSSGTSGYNEQFF	TGTGCCAGCAGCTCAGGGACTAGCGGCTACAATGAGCAGTTCTTC
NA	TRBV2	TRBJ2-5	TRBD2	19	CASSEAWTSGRTRKETQYF	TGTGCCAGCAGTGAAGCTTGGACTAGCGGGAGGACTCGGAAAGAGACCCAGTACTTC
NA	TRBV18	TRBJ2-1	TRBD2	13	CASSQGGLNEQFF	TGTGCCAGCTCACAGGGAGGGCTCAATGAGCAGTTCTTC
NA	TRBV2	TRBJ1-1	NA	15	CASSETLGVNTEAFF	TGTGCCAGCAGTGAGACTTTGGGCGTGAACACTGAAGCTTTCTTT
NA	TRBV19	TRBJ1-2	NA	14	CASSIPDYNYGYTF	TGTGCCAGTAGTATACCGGACTATAACTATGGCTACACCTTC
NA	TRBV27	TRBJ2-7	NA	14	CASSLWGGVDEQYF	TGTGCCAGCAGTTTGTGGGGTGGGGTGGACGAGCAGTACTTC
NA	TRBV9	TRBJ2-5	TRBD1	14	CASSTLDRGETQYF	TGTGCCAGCAGCACACTAGACAGGGGGGAGACCCAGTACTTC
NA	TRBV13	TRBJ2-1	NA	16	CASSSSGNRAYNEQFF	TGTGCCAGCAGCTCATCCGGGAACAGAGCCTACAATGAGCAGTTCTTC
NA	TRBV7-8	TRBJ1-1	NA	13	CASSLLGNTEAFF	TGTGCCAGCAGCTTACTTGGGAACACTGAAGCTTTCTTT
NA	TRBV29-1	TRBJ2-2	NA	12	CSVEDGGRELFF	TGCAGCGTTGAAGATGGGGGAAGGGAGCTGTTTTTT
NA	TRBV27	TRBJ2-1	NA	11	CATGSYNEQFF	TGTGCCACCGGCTCCTACAATGAGCAGTTCTTC
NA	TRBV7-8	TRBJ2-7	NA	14	CASSLAGPAYEQYF	TGTGCCAGCAGCTTAGCGGGCCCAGCCTACGAGCAGTACTTC
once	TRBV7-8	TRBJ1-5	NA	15	CASSLAGEGYQPQHF	TGTGCCAGCAGCTTAGCAGGGGAGGGTTATCAGCCCCAGCATTTT
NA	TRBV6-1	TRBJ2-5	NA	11	CASSEMETQYF	TGTGCCAGCAGTGAAATGGAGACCCAGTACTTC
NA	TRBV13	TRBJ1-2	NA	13	CASSFPGNYGYTF	TGTGCCAGCAGCTTCCCCGGGAACTATGGCTACACCTTC
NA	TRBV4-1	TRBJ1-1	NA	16	CASSQEGGHSNTEAFF	TGCGCCAGCAGCCAAGAAGGAGGACACTCCAACACTGAAGCTTTCTTT
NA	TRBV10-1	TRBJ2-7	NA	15	CASSEFQQGTYEQYF	TGCGCCAGCAGTGAGTTCCAACAGGGAACCTACGAGCAGTACTTC
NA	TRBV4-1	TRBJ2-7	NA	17	CASSQVGNAPPLNEQYF	TGCGCCAGCAGCCAAGTGGGAAACGCACCCCCCCTAAACGAGCAGTACTTC
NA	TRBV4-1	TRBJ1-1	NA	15	CASSQLPTGNTEAFF	TGCGCCAGCAGCCAACTACCGACAGGGAACACTGAAGCTTTCTTT
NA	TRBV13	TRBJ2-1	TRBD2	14	CASSVAGVRNEQFF	TGTGCCAGCAGCGTAGCGGGAGTCAGGAATGAGCAGTTCTTC
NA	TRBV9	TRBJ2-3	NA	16	CASSVEYVLTTDTQYF	TGTGCCAGCAGCGTCGAGTATGTCCTAACCACAGATACGCAGTATTTT